This TCR beta chain originates from a study of CD4 T cells in relation to SARS-CoV-2 and coronaviruses (dated by TCRdb to the early 2020s). In terms of the full investigation: A median age of around 38 years, with a range of about 20 to 75 years, was recorded for the full convalescent cohort of around 12 patients. Among the approximately twelve convalescent patients, 8 males and 4 females were included, and two of the subjects were Hispanic. Shared crossreactive spike epitopes were mapped to their HLA restriction using patient-derived lymphoblastoid cell lines. At the level of individual TCR clonotypes, the study evaluated whether memory CD4+ T cells crossreact between the spike proteins of SARS-CoV-2 and those of common cold coronaviruses. The Adaptive Biotechnologies TCR-sequencing kit was used to sequence samples from a few pre-COVID donors and the naive versus memory experiments, whereas other data were Illumina-based. For other donors in the study, expansion assays were sequenced with a different, Illumina-based TCR-beta assay.

Uncultured naive and memory CD4+ T cell DNA received deep-resolution immunoSEQ TCR-beta sequencing. As for the original processing: Preprocessing removed nonproductive sequences and CDR3s not starting with C, not ending with F or W, or shorter than 7 amino acids. Cultured and uncultured naive and memory CD4+ repertoires were searched for previously identified spike- and CEF-reactive CDR3s. CDR3 homology was quantified as pairwise Levenshtein distance, calculated with the stringdist R package after three terminal residues were trimmed from each end. Held by TCRdb, this immuneACCESS table contains in-frame sequences only and omits some clones. Under half of the omission traces to an unresolved V gene where checked; the cause of the rest is unknown. V, J and clone size are those of that table, while D and trimming were read from the DNA. Within this sample are about 56,000 clones, with about 91% of them counted one time only. The ten largest clones represent 0.3% to 0.45% of the sample.

Broad study findings and their caveats: The study was constrained by small numbers of patients and of tested TCRs. Since the crossreactivity analysis centred on spike protein, crossreactivity against other viral proteins was not assessed. Sequencing naive versus memory cells indicated that the assay picks up memory recall responses, not primary responses primed during culture. In approximately 60% of donors, memory CD4+ clonotypes turned up that crossrecognized SARS-CoV-2 and at least one common cold coronavirus spike. No donor contributed both pre-pandemic and post-infection samples, which limited tracing the source of pre-existing responses. Significantly weaker SARS-CoV-2-driven expansion was shown by crossreactive clones than by monoreactive clones, consistent with antigenic imprinting.

V is pruned by 7 bases and J by 7 bases, leaving 12 bases of the junction without a gene match. The CDR3, cysteine through phenylalanine, is 15 amino acids long. The read is trimmed to its CDR3 DNA, 45 bases read in frame from base 1. The germline V gene sets CDR1 to SGHVS and CDR2 to FQNEAQ. To note about this clone: The target of this receptor is not known. There are no base qualities to consult, and no much larger clone falls within one base.

To separate naive from memory CD4+ T cells, cryopreserved PBMCs first underwent CD4 enrichment and then EasySep naive CD4+ T cell enrichment. Ficoll-Paque PLUS gradient centrifugation was used to isolate PBMCs from either whole blood or leukapheresis product. The PBMCs went either fresh into the expansion assay or into cryopreservation at -140 degrees C. The QIAamp Micro DNA Kit was used to extract genomic DNA from the CD4+ T cells. This receptor was identified in an adult with COVID-19. The sequencing input was naive CD4+ T cells from PBMCs. Reading the label with the study, this specimen's cell subset or site is: naive CD4+ T cells isolated by negative enrichment. The chain was built from TRBV7-8 and TRBJ2-1, with 8 junctional bases fitting TRBD1. The CDR3 protein sequence reads: CASKNSRDRKNEQFF. The DNA reads as follows: TGTGCCAGCAAAAATAGCCGGGACAGGAAAAATGAGCAGTTCTTC.